These 30 T cell receptor beta chains share one sample of origin, sequenced in a study of blood T cells in healthy people across ages. Through a sample-barcoded 5' primer and a J-beta primer mix, a second PCR was run for about 6 to 11 cycles. TCRdb independently ran MiXCR on the 5' RACE reads; one entry per CDR3 protein. The table has roughly 1.7 million distinct CDR3 sequences, about 31% seen once; the top ten hold about 11%. The sample comprised blood. Receptors were obtained from a woman aged 30 to 39 in good health.

The chain combines TRBV5-1 with TRBJ1-5; D ambiguous. The germline V gene encodes CDR1 SGHRS and CDR2 YFSETQ. Deletions cut 0 bases from V and 6 bases from J, with 10 bases between. CDR3 length: 14 amino acids. CDR3 amino acids: CASSLDQEGQPQHF. DNA of the CDR3: TGCGCCAGCAGCTTGGACCAAGAGGGTCAGCCCCAGCATTTT.

The genes are TRBV12-3 or TRBV12-4 and TRBJ1-2, with a tentative D call TRBD1 (5 bases). Trimming took off 4 bases at V and 7 bases at J, with 22 bases between the two ends. The CDR3 runs 16 residues. In DNA, the CDR3 is TGTGCCAGCAGTTATGGGGCTAACACGTTTCCTCTTGGCTACACCTTC. Translated, it gives CASSYGANTFPLGYTF.

This clonotype was found a few times. The CDR3 here is CASSVTGTAIYEQYF. The DNA for the CDR3 is TGTGCCAGCAGCGTTACCGGGACAGCAATCTACGAGCAGTACTTC. The chain recombines TRBV27 with TRBJ2-7, with TRBD1 identical over 7 bases. The CDR3 covers 15 residues. Per germline, CDR1 MNHEY and CDR2 SMNVEV (reference sequence). J lost 3 bases, V lost 6 bases, and 11 bases had no gene match.

The V gene is TRBV20-1, the J gene TRBJ2-5; D remains unclear. Germline V gene data show CDR1 as DFQATT and CDR2 as SNEGSKA (reference sequence). The CDR3 covers 12 residues. V lost 1 base and J lost 4, with 7 bases in between. Written as DNA, the CDR3 is TGCAGTGCTAGAGGAGACCGAGAGACCCAGTACTTC. Translation: CSARGDRETQYF.

Here the CDR3 reads CAWSPGTSGYEQYF. The CDR3 nucleotides are TGTGCCTGGAGCCCCGGGACTAGCGGATACGAGCAGTACTTC. The rearrangement joins TRBV30 to TRBJ2-4; 11 bases are a match to TRBD2. The end of the DNA aligns better with TRBJ2-7, so the J call may be wrong. CDR3 length equals 14 residues. In germline, CDR1 is GTSNPN, CDR2 SVGIG (reference sequence).

Points on this clonotype: One end of the junction fails to match germline, which may point to a read error. In DNA form, the CDR3 reads TGTGCCAGCCCACCTACCGGGACAGAATCGGCCGAGCAGTACTTC. Translation gives CASPPTGTESAEQYF. The chain couples TRBV18 to TRBJ2-7; 7 nucleotides align to TRBD1. This CDR3 spans 15 amino acids. Germline lookup yields CDR1 KGHSH and CDR2 LQKENI.

V and J are TRBV6-1 and TRBJ1-5, with TRBD1 matching 11 bases. The CDR3 spans 15 residues. Looked up from germline, CDR1 is MNHNS and CDR2 is SASEGT. Trimming removed 3 bases from V and 5 bases from J; junction bases left unmatched: 3. In nucleotides, the CDR3 is TGTGCCAGCAGTGAGGGACAGGGGGTTCATCAGCCCCAGCATTTT. It encodes CASSEGQGVHQPQHF.

The chain uses TRBV6-5 and TRBJ2-7; 10 bases map to TRBD2. With V trimmed by 11 bases and J by 6 bases, 10 bases remained unmatched. This CDR3 has 13 residues. In germline, CDR1 is MNHEY, CDR2 SVGAGI. The CDR3 is CASSAGGRIEQYF. Written as DNA, the CDR3 is TGTGCCTCGTCAGCGGGGGGGCGAATCGAGCAGTACTTC.

The table lists this clonotype with many counts. The chain has TRBV27 and TRBJ2-5, with 13 bases that match TRBD2. CDR3 length: 15 residues. Germline CDR1 reads MNHEY; CDR2 reads SMNVEV (reference sequence). With V trimmed by 4 bases and J by 3 bases, 2 bases remained unmatched. The CDR3 loop is CASSSGTSGKETQYF. CDR3 in DNA: TGTGCCAGCAGTTCGGGGACTAGCGGGAAAGAGACCCAGTACTTC.

This clonotype appeared a few times. J is TRBJ1-5 and V is TRBV6-2 or TRBV6-3; D remains unclear. Trimming took 1 base from V and 6 from J, leaving 10 bases between them. CDR1 is MNHEY and CDR2 is SVGEGT in the germline V gene. CDR3 length: 14 residues. CDR3 sequence reads: CASSYWDVGQPQHF. The CDR3 bases are TGTGCCAGCAGTTACTGGGATGTCGGTCAGCCCCAGCATTTT.

The chain uses TRBV20-1 and TRBJ2-7, with TRBD2 matching 14 bases. The V gene's germline CDR1 is DFQATT and CDR2 SNEGSKA (reference sequence). The CDR3 is 14 amino acids. The V and J ends lost 5 bases and 3 bases, in that order; junction bases with no gene match: 3. CDR3 nucleotides: TGCAGTGCTGTGACTAGCGGGGGGGTCTACGAGCAGTACTTC. Translation gives CSAVTSGGVYEQYF.

The chain links TRBV20-1 to TRBJ2-7; TRBD2 matches at 9 bases. Germline V gene sequence: CDR1 DFQATT, CDR2 SNEGSKA (reference sequence). This CDR3 has 13 residues. The V and J ends lost 3 bases and 4 bases, in that order; junction bases with no gene match: 4. The CDR3 region is CSARRGGAYEQYF. Here the CDR3 DNA reads TGCAGTGCTAGGCGCGGGGGGGCATACGAGCAGTACTTC.

This clonotype showed up many times. This chain connects TRBV20-1 to TRBJ1-1, with a weak D call TRBD1 (6 bases). CDR1 and CDR2 from the germline V gene are DFQATT and SNEGSKA (reference sequence). The CDR3 has 13 residues. Written as DNA, the CDR3 is TGCAGAGGGGGGACTGGGTTAGGAACTGAAGCTTTCTTT. Translation: CRGGTGLGTEAFF.

The rearrangement links TRBV15 to TRBJ2-7, with D unresolved. The V end lost 0 bases, the J end lost 2 bases, and 17 bases lay between the germline ends. Germline CDR1 LNHNV, CDR2 YYDKDF (reference sequence). CDR3 length equals 17 residues. DNA of the CDR3: TGTGCCACCAGCAGAGACGTTAGGGCATCAAGCCCCTACGAGCAGTACTTC. This gives the protein CATSRDVRASSPYEQYF.

The chain combines TRBV29-1 with TRBJ1-4; possibly TRBD1 for D (6 bases). V lost 7 bases, J lost 3 bases, and 15 bases lay in between. The CDR3 is made up of 14 amino acids. Germline V lookup: CDR1 SQVTM, CDR2 ANQGSEA. Here the CDR3 reads CSAQGGGANEKLFF. The CDR3 DNA sequence: TGCAGCGCCCAAGGGGGGGGGGCTAATGAAAAACTGTTTTTT. The whole variable domain, remainder taken from reference TRBV29-1 and TRBJ1-4, is SAVISQKPSRDICQRGTSLTIQCQVDSQVTMMFWYRQQPGQSLTLIATANQGSEATYESGFVIDKFPISRPNLTFSTLTVSNMSPEDSSIYLCSAQGGGANEKLFFGSGTQLSVL.

This clonotype was counted a few times. The chain recombines TRBV18 with TRBJ2-1; a weak D match, TRBD1 (6 bases). The CDR3 has 15 residues. V was pared by 0 bases and J by 7 bases, with 13 bases between. CDR1 KGHSH and CDR2 LQKENI come from the germline V gene. CDR3: CASSPPAGVYNEQFF. DNA of the CDR3: TGTGCCAGCTCACCACCGGCAGGGGTGTATAATGAGCAGTTCTTC.

This clonotype has just a few counts. The V gene is TRBV9, the J gene TRBJ2-3, with D tentatively TRBD2 (5 bases). CDR1 and CDR2 from the germline V gene are SGDLS and YYNGEE. This CDR3 is built from 17 residues. Trimming pared 4 bases from V and 4 bases from J, leaving 22 bases between. Written as DNA, the CDR3 is TGTGCCAGCAGCCCACGAGGCCACGCCGGGGTCCCAGATACGCAGTATTTT. The encoded protein is CASSPRGHAGVPDTQYF.

The rearrangement joins TRBV6-5 to TRBJ2-3; 7 bases line up with TRBD1. The CDR3 runs to 14 residues. V dropped 6 bases and J dropped 0; count of bases not matched to a gene: 3. Germline CDR1 MNHEY, CDR2 SVGAGI. CDR3 sequence (DNA): TGTGCCAGCAGCAAGACAGGGAGCACAGATACGCAGTATTTT. The encoded protein is CASSKTGSTDTQYF.

This clonotype was seen repeatedly, ten times or more. This chain links TRBV14 with TRBJ2-6, with D perhaps TRBD1 (5 bases). Trimming shortened V by 0 bases and J by 0 bases, and 9 bases separated the two germline ends. The length of the CDR3 is 17 residues. CDR1 is SGHDN, CDR2 FVKESK, per germline. CDR3 sequence (DNA): TGTGCCAGCAGCCAAGACAGGGCCCACTCTGGGGCCAACGTCCTGACTTTC. Its protein product is CASSQDRAHSGANVLTF.

This clonotype was seen only a few times. The chain carries TRBV6-2 or TRBV6-3 and TRBJ1-2; D gene ambiguous. The V and J ends lost 10 bases and 3 bases respectively, with 18 bases between them. The CDR3 runs to 14 residues. Germline-derived CDR1 and CDR2 are MNHEY and SVGEGT. The CDR3 coding sequence is TGTGCCATGACGGAACCGGGCTCATACTATGGCTACACCTTC. Translating gives CAMTEPGSYYGYTF.

The rearrangement uses TRBV12-3 or TRBV12-4 and TRBJ2-5, with 8 bases fitting TRBD2. The trim removed 6 bases at V and 4 bases at J, leaving 10 bases unmatched. There are 15 residues in the CDR3. CDR3 coding DNA: TGTGCCAGCAGCGAACTAGCGGAGCTAGGAGAGACCCAGTACTTC. Amino acids: CASSELAELGETQYF.

This chain connects TRBV25-1 to TRBJ1-2, with TRBD1 matching over 8 bases. Unmatched junction bases numbered 6, after V lost 8 bases and J lost 4 bases. CDR1 is MGHDK, CDR2 SYGVNS, per germline. The CDR3 is 13 residues long. The CDR3 DNA reads TGTGCCAGCGTGAAAACAGGGGGCTATGGCTACACCTTC. It encodes CASVKTGGYGYTF.

This clonotype appeared a few times. The V call is TRBV28, the J call TRBJ2-6; 7 bases line up with TRBD1. There are 18 residues in the CDR3. The V gene's germline CDR1 is MDHEN and CDR2 SYDVKM. V was pared by 5 bases and J by 0 bases, with 10 bases of the junction left unmatched. CDR3 nucleotides: TGTGCCAGCAGTCCACCGACAGGGCTCCACTCTGGGGCCAACGTCCTGACTTTC. Protein product: CASSPPTGLHSGANVLTF.

This clonotype was found many times. The rearrangement joins TRBV4-1 to TRBJ2-7; perhaps TRBD1 as D (5 bases). The CDR3 spans 14 residues. Germline V gene sequence: CDR1 MGHRA, CDR2 YSYEKL. Trimming cost V 0 bases and J 4 bases, with 10 bases left between them. The CDR3 coding sequence is TGCGCCAGCAGCCAAGAAGCAGGGCCTTACGAGCAGTACTTC. Its protein product is CASSQEAGPYEQYF.

V is TRBV24-1 and J is TRBJ2-7; 10 bases map to TRBD1. The CDR3 is 15 residues long. Per the germline V gene, CDR1 is KGHDR and CDR2 is SFDVKD. The V segment lost 5 bases and the J segment 2 bases; nucleotides outside the gene matches: 5. CDR3 bases: TGTGCCACCAGTGCCGGGACAGGGGTTACCTACGAGCAGTACTTC. This translates into CATSAGTGVTYEQYF.

The chain recombines TRBV6-2 or TRBV6-3 with TRBJ1-1; D is ambiguous. This CDR3 has 14 amino acids. The V gene's germline CDR1 is MNHEY and CDR2 SVGEGT. Trimming took off 7 bases at V and 0 bases at J, with 12 bases between the two ends. The CDR3 loop reads CASTAGRMNTEAFF. The CDR3 nucleotides are TGTGCCAGCACGGCCGGACGGATGAACACTGAAGCTTTCTTT.

There are a few counts of this clonotype. The chain has TRBV7-3 and TRBJ2-5; maybe TRBD2 (7 bases). The J call is in doubt because the DNA end fits TRBJ2-7 better. CDR1 is SGHTA, CDR2 FQGTGA, per germline. The CDR3 has 13 residues. The CDR3 nucleotides read TGTGCCAGCAGCTTAACTGGGGGGGCCGAGCAGTACTTC. This sequence encodes CASSLTGGAEQYF.

This chain connects TRBV27 to TRBJ2-7; D gene ambiguous. V gave up 6 bases and J gave up 2 bases, with 14 bases separating them. This CDR3 spans 14 amino acids. The germline gives CDR1 MNHEY, CDR2 SMNVEV (reference sequence). The CDR3: CASSLSYATYEQYF. In DNA, the CDR3 is TGTGCCAGCAGCCTGTCGTATGCCACCTACGAGCAGTACTTC.

In this sample, this clonotype turned up a few times. The chain uses TRBV6-5 and TRBJ2-7; D is unresolved. Looked up from germline, CDR1 is MNHEY and CDR2 is SVGAGI. Trimming left V 0 bases short and J 3 bases short, with 12 bases between. The CDR3 runs to 15 residues. The CDR3 is CASSYSITDGYEQYF. CDR3 in DNA: TGTGCCAGCAGTTACTCGATTACCGACGGCTACGAGCAGTACTTC.

The chain is built from TRBV7-6 and TRBJ2-3; 13 bases fit TRBD2. Per germline, CDR1 SGHVS and CDR2 FNYEAQ. J gave up 5 bases and V 5 bases, and 7 bases lay outside the gene matches. The CDR3 sequence is 16 residues long. The CDR3 nucleotides read TGTGCCAGCAGCGGCACTAGCGGGGGGGCCGGAGATACGCAGTATTTT. Translation: CASSGTSGGAGDTQYF.